This T cell receptor beta chain stems from a study of blood T cells in healthy people across ages. This clonotype was seen a handful of times. A sample-barcoded 5' primer and a J-beta primer mix were used in a second PCR of about 7 to 12 cycles. TCRdb itself ran the 5' RACE reads through MiXCR, one entry per CDR3 protein. Of around 1,500,000 distinct CDR3 sequences listed, over 25% were seen once; the top ten hold 7.7%. The CDR3 is 17 residues long. Germline V gene data show CDR1 as SGHTA and CDR2 as FQGNSA. V shed 4 bases, J shed 5 bases, and the junction held 12 bases outside the gene matches. The chain uses TRBV7-2 and TRBJ2-3, with 10 bases that match TRBD2. Specimen: blood. The sequence was collected from a woman aged 25 to 39 in good health. This CDR3 reads CASSSPSAGGPEDTQYF. The DNA for the CDR3 is TGTGCCAGCAGCTCCCCCTCAGCGGGGGGGCCGGAAGATACGCAGTATTTT.